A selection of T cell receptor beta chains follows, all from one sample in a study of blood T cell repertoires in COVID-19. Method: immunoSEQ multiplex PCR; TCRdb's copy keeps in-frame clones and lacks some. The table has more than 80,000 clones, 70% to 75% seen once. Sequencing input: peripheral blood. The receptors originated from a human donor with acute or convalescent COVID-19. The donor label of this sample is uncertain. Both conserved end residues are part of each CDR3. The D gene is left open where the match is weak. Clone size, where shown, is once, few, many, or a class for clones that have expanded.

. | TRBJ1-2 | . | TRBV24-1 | CATSDFTANYGYTF | TGTGCCACCAGTGATTTCACGGCTAACTATGGCTACACCTTC
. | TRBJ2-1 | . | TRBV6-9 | CASSQDEQFF | TGTGCCAGTTCCCAGGATGAGCAGTTCTTC
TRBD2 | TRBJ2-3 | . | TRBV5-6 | CASSYWTSSDTQYF | TGTGCCAGCAGCTATTGGACTAGCTCGGATACGCAGTATTTT
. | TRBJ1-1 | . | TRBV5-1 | CASSSLYEAFF | TGCGCCAGCAGCTCCCTGTATGAAGCTTTCTTT
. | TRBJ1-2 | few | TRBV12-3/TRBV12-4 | CASSSRGDYGYTF | TGTGCCAGCAGTTCCAGGGGCGACTATGGCTACACCTTC
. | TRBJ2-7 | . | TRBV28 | CASSLFGGRLEQYF | TGTGCCAGCAGTTTATTCGGGGGGCGGCTCGAGCAGTACTTC
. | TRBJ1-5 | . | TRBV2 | CASSEARGGQPQHF | TGTGCCAGCAGTGAAGCGCGGGGGGGGCAGCCCCAGCATTTT
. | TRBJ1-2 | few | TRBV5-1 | CASSAELYGYTF | TGCGCCAGCAGCGCCGAACTCTATGGCTACACCTTC
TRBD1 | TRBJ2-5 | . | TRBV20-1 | CSASKGAGETQYF | TGCAGTGCTAGTAAGGGGGCTGGTGAGACCCAGTACTTC
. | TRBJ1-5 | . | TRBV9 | CASSVGQGSNQPQHF | TGTGCCAGCAGCGTAGGTCAGGGCAGCAATCAGCCCCAGCATTTT
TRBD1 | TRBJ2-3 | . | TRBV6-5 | CASSKQGQGDTQYF | TGTGCCAGCAGTAAACAGGGGCAGGGAGATACGCAGTATTTT
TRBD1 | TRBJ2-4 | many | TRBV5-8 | CASSRTGQLQYF | TGTGCCAGCAGCAGGACAGGGCAACTTCAGTACTTC
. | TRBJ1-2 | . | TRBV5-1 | CASSLLDSNYGYTF | TGCGCCAGCAGCTTGTTAGATTCTAACTATGGCTACACCTTC
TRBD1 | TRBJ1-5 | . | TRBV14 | CASSQDLRGLGRQPQHF | TGTGCCAGCAGCCAAGACCTCAGGGGGCTAGGGCGTCAGCCCCAGCATTTT
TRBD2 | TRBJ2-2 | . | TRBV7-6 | CASSPRTSGGNTGELFF | TGTGCCAGCAGCCCAAGGACTAGCGGGGGAAACACCGGGGAGCTGTTTTTT
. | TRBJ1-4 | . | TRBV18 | CASSPRPGANEKLFF | TGTGCCAGCTCACCACGACCGGGGGCTAATGAAAAACTGTTTTTT
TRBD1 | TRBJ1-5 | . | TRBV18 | CASSLSPPGQGKTSNQPQHF | TGTGCCAGCTCACTAAGTCCTCCGGGACAGGGGAAGACTAGCAATCAGCCCCAGCATTTT